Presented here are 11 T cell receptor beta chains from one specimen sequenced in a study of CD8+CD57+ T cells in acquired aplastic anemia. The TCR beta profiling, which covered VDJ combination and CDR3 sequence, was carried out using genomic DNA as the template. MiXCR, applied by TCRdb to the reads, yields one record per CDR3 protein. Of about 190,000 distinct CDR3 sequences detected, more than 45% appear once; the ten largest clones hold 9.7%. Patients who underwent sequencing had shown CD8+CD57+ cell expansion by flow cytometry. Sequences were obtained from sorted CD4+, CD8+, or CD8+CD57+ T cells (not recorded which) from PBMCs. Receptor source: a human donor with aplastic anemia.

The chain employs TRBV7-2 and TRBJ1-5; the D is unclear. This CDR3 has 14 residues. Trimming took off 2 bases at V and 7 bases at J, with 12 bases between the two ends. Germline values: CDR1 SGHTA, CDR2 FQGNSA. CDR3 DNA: TGTGCCAGCAGCTTAAGCCCACGTGGACAGCCCCAGCATTTT. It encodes CASSLSPRGQPQHF.

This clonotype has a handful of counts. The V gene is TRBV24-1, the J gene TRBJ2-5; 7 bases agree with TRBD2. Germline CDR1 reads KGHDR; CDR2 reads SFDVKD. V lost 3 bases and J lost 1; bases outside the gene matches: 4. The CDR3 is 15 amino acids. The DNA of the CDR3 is TGTGCCACCAGTGATGCCGCTAGCGGCCAAGAGACCCAGTACTTC. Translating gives CATSDAASGQETQYF.

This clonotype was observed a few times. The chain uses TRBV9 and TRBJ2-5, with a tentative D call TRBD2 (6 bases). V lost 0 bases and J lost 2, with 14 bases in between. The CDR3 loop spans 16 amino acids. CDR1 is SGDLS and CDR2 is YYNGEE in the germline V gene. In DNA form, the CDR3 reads TGTGCCAGCAGCGTAGGAGGCGGGAATAGGCAAGAGACCCAGTACTTC. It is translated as CASSVGGGNRQETQYF.

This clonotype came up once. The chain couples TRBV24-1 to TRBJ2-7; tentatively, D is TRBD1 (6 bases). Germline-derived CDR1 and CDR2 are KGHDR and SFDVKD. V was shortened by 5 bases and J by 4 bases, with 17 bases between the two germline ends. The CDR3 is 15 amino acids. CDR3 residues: CATSVSTGSIYEQYF. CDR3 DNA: TGTGCCACCAGTGTCTCGACAGGTTCGATTTACGAGCAGTACTTC.

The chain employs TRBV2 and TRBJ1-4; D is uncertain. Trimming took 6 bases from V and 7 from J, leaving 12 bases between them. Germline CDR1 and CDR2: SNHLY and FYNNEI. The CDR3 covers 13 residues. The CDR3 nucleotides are TGTGCCAGCAGCTCCTTGGTGGGTGAAAAACTGTTTTTT. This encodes CASSSLVGEKLFF.

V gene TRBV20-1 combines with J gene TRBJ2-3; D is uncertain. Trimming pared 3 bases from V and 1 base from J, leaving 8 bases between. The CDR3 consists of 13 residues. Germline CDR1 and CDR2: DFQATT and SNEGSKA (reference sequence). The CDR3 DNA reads TGCAGTGCTAGTTGGGAAGGCACAGATACGCAGTATTTT. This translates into CSASWEGTDTQYF.

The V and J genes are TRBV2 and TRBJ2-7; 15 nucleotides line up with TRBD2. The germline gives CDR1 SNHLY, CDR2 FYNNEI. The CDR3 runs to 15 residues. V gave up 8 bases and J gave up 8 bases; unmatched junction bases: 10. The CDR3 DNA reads TGTGCCAGCTCACCAGGGACTAGCGGGAGGCTCAAGCAGTACTTC. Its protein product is CASSPGTSGRLKQYF.

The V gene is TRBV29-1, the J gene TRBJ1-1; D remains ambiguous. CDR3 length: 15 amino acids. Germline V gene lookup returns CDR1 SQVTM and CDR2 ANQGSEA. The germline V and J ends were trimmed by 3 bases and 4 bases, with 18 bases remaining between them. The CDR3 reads CSVDRSGQRSTEAFF. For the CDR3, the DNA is TGCAGCGTTGATAGGTCAGGCCAGAGGAGCACTGAAGCTTTCTTT.

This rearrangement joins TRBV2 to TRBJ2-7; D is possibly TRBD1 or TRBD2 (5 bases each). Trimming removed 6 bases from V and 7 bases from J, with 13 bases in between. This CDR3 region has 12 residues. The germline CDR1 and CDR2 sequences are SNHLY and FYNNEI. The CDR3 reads CASSGTSGEQYF. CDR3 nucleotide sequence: TGTGCCAGCAGCGGGACCTCGGGAGAGCAGTACTTC.

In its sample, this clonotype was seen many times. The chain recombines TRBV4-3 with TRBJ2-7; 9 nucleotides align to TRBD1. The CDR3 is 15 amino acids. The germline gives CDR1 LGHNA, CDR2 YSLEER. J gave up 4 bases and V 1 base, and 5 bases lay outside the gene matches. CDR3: CASSQVVGQGYEQYF. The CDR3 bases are TGCGCCAGCAGCCAAGTCGTAGGACAGGGGTACGAGCAGTACTTC.

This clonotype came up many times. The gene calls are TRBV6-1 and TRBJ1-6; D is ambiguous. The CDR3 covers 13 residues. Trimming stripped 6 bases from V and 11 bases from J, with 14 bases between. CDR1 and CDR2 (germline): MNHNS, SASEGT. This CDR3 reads CASSPLKRTPLHF. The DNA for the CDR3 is TGTGCCAGCAGCCCACTTAAAAGGACACCCCTCCACTTT.